A selection of T cell receptor beta chains follows, all from one sample in a study of post-analysis software for immune sequencing data. Each CDR3 protein is one row after TCRdb ran MiXCR on the PCR reads. Here the sample spans hundreds of thousands of distinct CDR3 sequences, 39% being singletons. The material sequenced was blood. The receptors here all came from a girl aged 2 to 10 with multiple sclerosis. The CDR3 runs from the conserved cysteine through the conserved F or W. A D gene is named only where the DNA matches it firmly. Clone sizes are given selectively: once, few, many, or a class where the clone is expanded.

j_call clone_size v_call d_call cdr3_aa cdr3_nt
TRBJ2-1 - TRBV19 TRBD2 CASSVGVFLAGEVNEQFF TGTGCCAGTAGCGTAGGGGTATTCTTAGCGGGAGAAGTCAATGAGCAGTTCTTC
TRBJ1-1 - TRBV28 - CASSPARQTTEAFF TGTGCCAGCAGTCCCGCCAGACAGACCACTGAAGCTTTCTTT
TRBJ1-5 - TRBV5-5 TRBD1 CASSYTGTGSNQPQHF TGTGCCAGCAGTTATACCGGGACAGGGAGCAATCAGCCCCAGCATTTT
TRBJ2-7 few TRBV20-1 - CSASSPGMQYF TGCAGTGCCTCAAGCCCGGGAATGCAGTACTTC
TRBJ2-3 - TRBV7-2 - CASSPRVGSTDTQYF TGTGCCAGCAGCCCCCGGGTCGGCAGCACAGATACGCAGTATTTT
TRBJ1-2 few TRBV29-1 - CSGGGGYGYTF TGCAGCGGGGGGGGAGGGTATGGCTACACCTTC
TRBJ2-1 - TRBV18 - CASSPRQKETQFF TGTGCCAGCTCACCACGGCAGAAAGAGACCCAGTTCTTC
TRBJ2-7 - TRBV18 - CASSPTPDTVSAFEQYF TGTGCCAGCTCACCGACCCCGGACACGGTCAGCGCTTTCGAGCAGTACTTC
TRBJ2-7 - TRBV5-1 TRBD2 CASSAAGGPSYEQYF TGCGCCAGCAGCGCCGCGGGGGGCCCGTCCTACGAGCAGTACTTC
TRBJ2-7 few TRBV27 TRBD1 CASRGQSYEQYF TGTGCCAGCAGGGGACAGTCCTACGAGCAGTACTTC
TRBJ1-6 - TRBV6-1 TRBD1 CASILQGADNSPLHF TGTGCCAGCATCTTACAGGGGGCGGACAATTCACCCCTCCACTTT
TRBJ1-1 - TRBV6-5 - CASRREAYTEAFF TGTGCCAGCAGGAGAGAGGCCTACACTGAAGCTTTCTTT
TRBJ2-1 - TRBV7-9 - CACSRDTSSYNEQFF TGTGCCTGCAGCCGGGACACGAGCTCCTACAATGAGCAGTTCTTC
TRBJ2-5 - TRBV18 TRBD1 CASSPQGTGGREQYF TGTGCCAGCTCACCACAGGGGACAGGGGGTCGAGAGCAGTACTTC
TRBJ2-1 few TRBV20-1 - CSATTQGHEQFF TGCAGTGCTACTACCCAGGGGCATGAGCAGTTCTTC
TRBJ1-6 few TRBV6-1 - CASTWTVSSYNSPLHF TGTGCCAGCACCTGGACGGTGAGCTCCTATAATTCACCCCTCCACTTT
TRBJ2-6 - TRBV9 - CASSARQEPWGGANVLTF TGTGCCAGCAGCGCCCGACAAGAACCCTGGGGAGGGGCCAACGTCCTGACTTTC
TRBJ2-7 few TRBV5-1 TRBD2 CASSPRTSGNYEQYF TGCGCCAGCAGCCCTAGGACTAGCGGGAACTACGAGCAGTACTTC
TRBJ1-5 - TRBV19 - CASSMGVSNQPQHF TGTGCCAGTAGTATGGGGGTGAGCAATCAGCCCCAGCATTTT
TRBJ2-4 - TRBV2 - CASSESPSLDIQYF TGTGCCAGCAGTGAGTCCCCTAGCCTAGACATTCAGTACTTC
TRBJ2-3 - TRBV20-1 - CSASVYGVSTDTQYF TGCAGTGCCTCCGTCTATGGGGTTAGCACAGATACGCAGTATTTT
TRBJ1-1 - TRBV6-6 - CASGSNVRTANTEAFF TGTGCCAGCGGCTCAAACGTCCGGACAGCCAACACTGAAGCTTTCTTT
TRBJ1-5 once TRBV12-5 - CASGREQIRNNQPQHF TGTGCTAGTGGCCGAGAACAGATACGGAACAATCAGCCCCAGCATTTT
TRBJ1-5 - TRBV20-1 TRBD1 CSAQGGARQPQHF TGCAGTGCTCAGGGGGGAGCACGTCAGCCCCAGCATTTT
TRBJ2-7 few TRBV7-2 TRBD1 CASSRRQTGGPSNSYEQYF TGTGCCAGCAGCCGCAGGCAGACAGGGGGCCCCTCTAACTCCTACGAGCAGTACTTC
TRBJ2-5 few TRBV20-1 TRBD2 CSARRGGSQETQYF TGCAGTGCTAGACGGGGGGGCAGTCAAGAGACCCAGTACTTC
TRBJ2-1 few TRBV6-5 - CASSPTGLRYNEQFF TGTGCCAGCAGCCCGACGGGACTTCGGTACAATGAGCAGTTCTTC
TRBJ2-7 - TRBV7-3 - CASSLSRGTNEQYF TGTGCCAGCAGCTTAAGTCGGGGGACGAATGAGCAGTACTTC
TRBJ2-1 - TRBV5-3 - CARSPLNEQFF TGTGCCAGAAGCCCACTCAATGAGCAGTTCTTC
TRBJ2-1 - TRBV6-5 - CASSYSSFRNEQFF TGTGCCAGCAGTTACTCGAGTTTCCGTAATGAGCAGTTCTTC
TRBJ1-1 - TRBV11-2 - CASSPGLLNTEAFF TGTGCCAGCAGCCCGGGACTGCTCAACACTGAAGCTTTCTTT
TRBJ2-4 - TRBV29-1 TRBD1 CSGTGQTKNIQYF TGCAGCGGGACGGGACAGACCAAAAACATTCAGTACTTC
TRBJ2-5 few TRBV4-3 - CASSQDRGDGDNEQYF TGCGCCAGCAGCCAAGATCGAGGGGACGGGGACAATGAGCAGTACTTC
TRBJ2-1 few TRBV7-3 - CASSLRQGFSYNEQFF TGTGCCAGCAGCTTAAGGCAGGGATTCTCCTACAATGAGCAGTTCTTC
TRBJ2-1 few TRBV20-1 TRBD2 CSARDLAGGPRNEQFF TGCAGTGCTAGAGATCTGGCGGGGGGGCCTCGGAATGAGCAGTTCTTC
TRBJ2-1 few TRBV7-2 TRBD2 CASSLASGSRNEQFF TGTGCCAGCAGCTTGGCTAGCGGGAGCAGAAATGAGCAGTTCTTC
TRBJ2-7 many TRBV7-2 - CASSSFGYEQYF TGTGCCAGCAGCTCTTTTGGGTACGAGCAGTACTTC
TRBJ2-7 few TRBV7-6 TRBD1 CASSQGQGASYEQYF TGTGCCAGCAGCCAGGGACAGGGGGCCTCCTACGAGCAGTACTTC
TRBJ2-3 - TRBV20-1 - CSAQAVTSTDTQYF TGCAGTGCTCAAGCGGTTACTAGCACAGATACGCAGTATTTT
TRBJ2-1 - TRBV29-1 - CSVARQTNEQFF TGCAGCGTTGCAAGGCAGACCAATGAGCAGTTCTTC
TRBJ1-4 - TRBV5-1 - CASSLNSDLGGWEKLFF TGCGCCAGCAGCTTGAATTCGGACCTGGGGGGCTGGGAAAAACTGTTTTTT
TRBJ2-7 few TRBV7-3 - CASSLKGPGSPSYEQYF TGTGCCAGCAGCTTAAAAGGGCCGGGTAGCCCGTCCTACGAGCAGTACTTC
TRBJ1-5 few TRBV20-1 - CSARVGAVGNQPQHF TGCAGTGCTAGAGTGGGGGCAGTGGGTAATCAGCCCCAGCATTTT